The next 7 T cell receptor beta chains were all read from a single sample in a study of CD8 T cells in Susac syndrome. An input of about 0.45 to 1 ug of RNA was subjected to reverse transcription using random hexamers. A single record per CDR3 protein comes from TCRdb applying MiXCR to the immunoSEQ multiplex PCR reads. The table has roughly 300,000 distinct CDR3 sequences, 70% to 90% seen once. What was sequenced was CD8+ T cells from PBMCs. Receptors originate from a human donor with multiple sclerosis.

This chain joins TRBV5-6 and TRBJ1-1; a possible D gene is TRBD1 (6 bases). This CDR3 contains 13 residues. The V gene's germline CDR1 is SGHDT and CDR2 YYEEEE. V lost 0 bases, J lost 11 bases, and 14 bases lay in between. CDR3 sequence (DNA): TGTGCCAGCAGCTTGGGGCAGGGGCGAAGGGCTTTCTTT. Encoded protein: CASSLGQGRRAFF.

This sequence joins TRBV18 and TRBJ2-5, with 11 nucleotides matching TRBD1. The CDR3 has 19 amino acids. The V and J ends lost 3 bases and 2 bases, in that order; junction bases with no gene match: 14. Germline assignment: CDR1 KGHSH and CDR2 LQKENI. The CDR3 DNA follows: TGTGCCAGCTCACCTACACCAGGACAGGGGGCAGAGGAGCAAGAGACCCAGTACTTC. This translates into CASSPTPGQGAEEQETQYF.

The chain combines TRBV12-3 or TRBV12-4 with TRBJ2-1; D not certain. The CDR3 loop spans 13 amino acids. Trimming removed 7 bases at V and 8 bases at J, with 15 bases between. Here the CDR3 reads CASTLPFSDEQFF. As DNA, the CDR3 is TGTGCCAGCACTCTACCCTTTTCCGATGAGCAGTTCTTC.

The chain is built from TRBV28 and TRBJ2-7, with D hard to call. Trimming took 7 bases from V and 0 from J, leaving 7 bases between them. The CDR3 has 12 amino acids. Germline-derived CDR1 and CDR2 are MDHEN and SYDVKM. DNA of the CDR3: TGTGCCAGCAATCCCGGCTCCTACGAGCAGTACTTC. It codes for CASNPGSYEQYF.

V is TRBV5-1 and J is TRBJ2-7; TRBD2 matches at 10 bases. Germline V gene lookup returns CDR1 SGHRS and CDR2 YFSETQ. This CDR3 region has 16 residues. The V gene end was trimmed by 4 bases and the J gene end by 4 bases; junction bases not matched to a gene: 11. CDR3 nucleotide sequence: TGCGCCAGCAGCCCGGGACGGGGGACTAGCGTTTACGAGCAGTACTTC. This translates into CASSPGRGTSVYEQYF.

This chain uses TRBV30 with TRBJ1-1, with D possibly being TRBD1 (5 bases). V was trimmed by 3 bases and J by 3 bases, leaving 11 bases between them. The CDR3 is 13 amino acids. Per germline, CDR1 GTSNPN and CDR2 SVGIG (reference sequence). Written as DNA, the CDR3 is TGTGCCTGGAGGCCAGGGCGGCACACTGAAGCTTTCTTT. It is translated as CAWRPGRHTEAFF.

V is TRBV20-1 and J is TRBJ2-5; TRBD2 is a possible D gene (5 bases). Trimming cost V 6 bases and J 1 base, with 21 bases left between them. The germline CDR1 and CDR2 sequences are DFQATT and SNEGSKA (reference sequence). There are 16 residues in the CDR3. The CDR3 nucleotides are TGCAGTGCGCCCGTCCGGGAACAGAGGGTCCAAGAGACCCAGTACTTC. Amino acid sequence: CSAPVREQRVQETQYF.